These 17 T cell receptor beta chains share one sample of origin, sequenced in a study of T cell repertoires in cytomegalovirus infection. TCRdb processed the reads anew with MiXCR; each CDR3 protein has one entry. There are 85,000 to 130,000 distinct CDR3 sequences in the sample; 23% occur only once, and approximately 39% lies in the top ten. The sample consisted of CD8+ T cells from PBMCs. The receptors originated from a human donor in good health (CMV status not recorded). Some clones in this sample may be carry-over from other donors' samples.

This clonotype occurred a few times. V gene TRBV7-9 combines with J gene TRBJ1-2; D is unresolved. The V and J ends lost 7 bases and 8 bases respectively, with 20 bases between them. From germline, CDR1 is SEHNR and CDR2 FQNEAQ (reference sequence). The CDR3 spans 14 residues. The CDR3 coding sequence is TGTGCCAGCAATTCTCCGAGAGTCCGCGCGGGCTACACCTTC. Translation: CASNSPRVRAGYTF.

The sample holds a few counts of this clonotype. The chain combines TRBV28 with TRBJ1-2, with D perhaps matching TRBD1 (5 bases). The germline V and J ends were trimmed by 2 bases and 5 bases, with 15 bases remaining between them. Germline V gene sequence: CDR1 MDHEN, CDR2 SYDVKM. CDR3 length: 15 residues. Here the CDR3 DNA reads TGTGCCAGCAGTTTAAGCTGGGACGTCATTTATGGCTACACCTTC. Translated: CASSLSWDVIYGYTF.

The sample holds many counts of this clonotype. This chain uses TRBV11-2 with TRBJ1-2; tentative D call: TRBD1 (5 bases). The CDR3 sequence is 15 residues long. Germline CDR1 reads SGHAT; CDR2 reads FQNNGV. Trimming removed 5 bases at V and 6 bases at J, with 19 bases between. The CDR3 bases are TGTGCCAGCAGCATAGGGGCCGGGACTTACGATGGCTACACCTTC. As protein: CASSIGAGTYDGYTF.

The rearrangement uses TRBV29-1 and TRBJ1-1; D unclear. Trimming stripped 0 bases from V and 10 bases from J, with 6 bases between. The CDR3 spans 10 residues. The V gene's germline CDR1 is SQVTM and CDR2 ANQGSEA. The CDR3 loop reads CSVEESGAFF. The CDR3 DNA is TGCAGCGTTGAAGAGTCTGGAGCTTTCTTT. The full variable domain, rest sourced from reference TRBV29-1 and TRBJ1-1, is SAVISQKPSRDICQRGTSLTIQCQVDSQVTMMFWYRQQPGQSLTLIATANQGSEATYESGFVIDKFPISRPNLTFSTLTVSNMSPEDSSIYLCSVEESGAFFGQGTRLTVV.

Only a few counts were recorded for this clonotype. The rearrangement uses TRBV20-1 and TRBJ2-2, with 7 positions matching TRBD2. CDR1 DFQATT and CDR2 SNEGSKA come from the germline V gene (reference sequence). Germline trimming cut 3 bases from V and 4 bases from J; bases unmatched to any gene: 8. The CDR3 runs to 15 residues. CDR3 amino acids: CSASSSGILTGELFF. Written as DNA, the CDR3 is TGCAGTGCTAGTTCTAGCGGCATCCTCACCGGGGAGCTGTTTTTT.

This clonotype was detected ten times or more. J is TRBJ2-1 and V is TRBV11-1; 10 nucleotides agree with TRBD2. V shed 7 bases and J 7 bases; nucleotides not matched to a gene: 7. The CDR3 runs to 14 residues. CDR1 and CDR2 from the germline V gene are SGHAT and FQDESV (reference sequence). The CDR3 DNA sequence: TGTGCCAGCACCCTAGAGCGGGGGGGGAATGAGCAGTTCTTC. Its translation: CASTLERGGNEQFF.

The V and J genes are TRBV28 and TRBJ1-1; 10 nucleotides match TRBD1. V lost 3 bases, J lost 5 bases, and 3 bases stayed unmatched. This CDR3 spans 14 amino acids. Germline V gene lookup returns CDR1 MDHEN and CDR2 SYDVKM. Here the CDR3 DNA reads TGTGCCAGCAGTTTGGACAGGGGGAGGACTGAAGCTTTCTTT. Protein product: CASSLDRGRTEAFF.

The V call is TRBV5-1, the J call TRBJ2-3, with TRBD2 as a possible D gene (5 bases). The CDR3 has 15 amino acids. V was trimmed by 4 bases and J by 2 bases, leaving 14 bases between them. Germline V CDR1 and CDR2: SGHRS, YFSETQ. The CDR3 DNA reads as TGCGCCAGCAGCAGTCTACACGGGGACACAGATACGCAGTATTTT. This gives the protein CASSSLHGDTDTQYF.

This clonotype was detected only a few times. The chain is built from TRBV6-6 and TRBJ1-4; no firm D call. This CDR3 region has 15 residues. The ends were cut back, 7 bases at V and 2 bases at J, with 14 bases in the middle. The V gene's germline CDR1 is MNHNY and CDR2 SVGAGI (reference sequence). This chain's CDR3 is CASNGRTMTNEKLFF. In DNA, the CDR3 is TGTGCCAGCAACGGGCGGACGATGACTAATGAAAAACTGTTTTTT.

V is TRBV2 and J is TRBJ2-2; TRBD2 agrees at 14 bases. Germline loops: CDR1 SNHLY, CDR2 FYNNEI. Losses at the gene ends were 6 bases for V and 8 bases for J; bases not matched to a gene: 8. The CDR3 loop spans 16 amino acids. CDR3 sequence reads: CASSAGLAGVLGELFF. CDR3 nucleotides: TGTGCCAGCAGCGCGGGACTAGCGGGAGTCCTAGGGGAGCTGTTTTTT.

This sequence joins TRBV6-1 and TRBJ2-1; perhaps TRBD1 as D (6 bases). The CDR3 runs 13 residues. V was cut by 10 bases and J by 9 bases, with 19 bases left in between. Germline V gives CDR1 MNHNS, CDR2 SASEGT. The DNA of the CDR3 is TGTGCCACCCTTCCAGGGGCTATCGGTGAGCAGTTCTTC. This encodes CATLPGAIGEQFF.

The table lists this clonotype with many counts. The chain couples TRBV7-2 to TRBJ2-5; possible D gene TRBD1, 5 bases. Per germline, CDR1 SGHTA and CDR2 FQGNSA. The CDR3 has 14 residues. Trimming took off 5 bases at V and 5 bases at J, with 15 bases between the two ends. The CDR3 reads CASSRPTGRETQYF. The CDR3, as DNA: TGTGCCAGCAGCCGCCCTACAGGACGGGAGACCCAGTACTTC.

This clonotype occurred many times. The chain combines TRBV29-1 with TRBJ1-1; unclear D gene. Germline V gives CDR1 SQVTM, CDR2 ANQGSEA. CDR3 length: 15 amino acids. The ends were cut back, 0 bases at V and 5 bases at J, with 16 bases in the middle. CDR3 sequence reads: CSVEDEGSHWTEAFF. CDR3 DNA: TGCAGCGTTGAAGATGAAGGGAGCCATTGGACTGAAGCTTTCTTT.

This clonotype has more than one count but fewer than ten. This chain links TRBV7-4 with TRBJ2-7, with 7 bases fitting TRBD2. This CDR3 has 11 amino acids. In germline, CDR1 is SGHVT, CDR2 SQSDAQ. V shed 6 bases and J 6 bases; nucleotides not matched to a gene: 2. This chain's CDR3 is CASRGEGEQYF. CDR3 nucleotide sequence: TGTGCCAGCAGGGGGGAGGGCGAGCAGTACTTC.

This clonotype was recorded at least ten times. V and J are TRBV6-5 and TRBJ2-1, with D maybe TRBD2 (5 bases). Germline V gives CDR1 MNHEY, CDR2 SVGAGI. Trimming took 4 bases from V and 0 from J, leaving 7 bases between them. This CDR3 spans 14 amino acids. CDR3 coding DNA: TGTGCCAGCAGTTGGCGGGTCTCCTACAATGAGCAGTTCTTC. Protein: CASSWRVSYNEQFF.

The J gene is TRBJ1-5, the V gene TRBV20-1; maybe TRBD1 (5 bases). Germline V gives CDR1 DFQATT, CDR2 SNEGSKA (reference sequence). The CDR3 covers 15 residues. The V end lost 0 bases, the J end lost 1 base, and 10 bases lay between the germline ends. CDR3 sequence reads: CSARDAGTSNQPQHF. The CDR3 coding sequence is TGCAGTGCTAGAGATGCCGGGACGAGCAATCAGCCCCAGCATTTT.

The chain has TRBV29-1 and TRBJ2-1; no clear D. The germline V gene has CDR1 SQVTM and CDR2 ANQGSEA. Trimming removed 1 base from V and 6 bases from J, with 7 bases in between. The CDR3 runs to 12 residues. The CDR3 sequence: CSVEGRTNEQFF. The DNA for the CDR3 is TGCAGCGTTGAAGGCAGGACCAATGAGCAGTTCTTC.